Shown below are 22 T cell receptor beta chains from a single sample sequenced in a study of blood T cell repertoires in COVID-19. Measured with immunoSEQ multiplex PCR; TCRdb has only the in-frame clones, and not every one. This table holds more than 75,000 clones, 70% to 85% found once. The sequenced sample was peripheral blood. All receptors derive from a man aged 55 to 70 with acute or convalescent COVID-19.

The chain carries TRBV2 and TRBJ1-4; D is uncertain. The germline V and J ends were trimmed by 6 bases and 3 bases, with 14 bases remaining between them. The CDR3 totals 15 residues. CDR1 is SNHLY, CDR2 FYNNEI, per germline. In DNA, the CDR3 is TGTGCCAGCAGGAGAACACAGAGCCCTAATGAAAAACTGTTTTTT. Amino acids: CASRRTQSPNEKLFF.

The chain recombines TRBV27 with TRBJ1-2; 7 bases fit TRBD1. This CDR3 contains 15 residues. Germline-derived CDR1 and CDR2 are MNHEY and SMNVEV (reference sequence). V shed 5 bases, J shed 4 bases, and the junction held 10 bases outside the gene matches. CDR3 residues: CASSPQGISGYGYTF. The CDR3 nucleotides are TGTGCCAGCAGTCCACAGGGGATTTCGGGCTATGGCTACACCTTC.

This clone appeared a few times. The rearrangement joins TRBV6-5 to TRBJ1-6, with D hard to call. The CDR3 has 14 amino acids. Germline V gene sequence: CDR1 MNHEY, CDR2 SVGAGI. Trimming removed 6 bases at V and 9 bases at J, with 15 bases between. The CDR3 spells CASSIGRETSPLHF. The CDR3 nucleotides read TGTGCCAGCAGCATAGGACGGGAGACTTCACCCCTCCACTTT.

The V gene is TRBV12-3 or TRBV12-4, the J gene TRBJ2-7; no reliable D call. This CDR3 has 13 amino acids. Deletions cut 3 bases from V and 3 bases from J, with 9 bases between. The DNA for the CDR3 is TGTGCCAGCAGTTTGAGCAGGATCTACGAGCAGTACTTC. Translation gives CASSLSRIYEQYF.

This chain links TRBV12-3 or TRBV12-4 with TRBJ1-2; possible D gene TRBD1, 5 bases. V lost 8 bases and J 7 bases, leaving 17 bases between the germline ends. The CDR3 length is 13 residues. CDR3 region: CASSYGGTAGYTF. The CDR3 DNA reads as TGTGCCAGCTCATACGGGGGGACCGCTGGCTACACCTTC.

The chain carries TRBV6-5 and TRBJ2-1, with TRBD2 matching over 11 bases. Trimming at V came to 2 bases and at J to 14 bases, leaving 5 bases not matched to a gene. The CDR3 has 13 residues. CDR1 is MNHEY and CDR2 is SVGAGI in the germline V gene. The CDR3: CASSYASGGSKFF. CDR3 DNA sequence: TGTGCCAGCAGTTACGCTAGCGGGGGGAGCAAGTTCTTC.

This chain joins TRBV7-2 and TRBJ2-7, with D maybe TRBD2 (7 bases). The V end lost 4 bases, the J end lost 4 bases, and 14 bases lay between the germline ends. Germline CDR1 is SGHTA and CDR2 is FQGNSA. The CDR3 loop spans 14 amino acids. The DNA for the CDR3 is TGTGCCAGCAGCTCCGCCGGGGGGCGTTACGAGCAGTACTTC. Translation gives CASSSAGGRYEQYF.

In this sample, this clone turned up once. The CDR3 sequence: CASKRGNTYGYTF. In DNA form, the CDR3 reads TGTGCCAGTAAGAGAGGAAACACCTATGGCTACACCTTC. This chain joins TRBV19 and TRBJ1-2, with D unresolved. V lost 7 bases and J 4 bases, leaving 13 bases between the germline ends. This CDR3 contains 13 residues. Germline V gives CDR1 LNHDA, CDR2 SQIVND (reference sequence).

There are a few counts of this clone. The genes are TRBV2 and TRBJ2-5; D is undetermined. Per germline, CDR1 SNHLY and CDR2 FYNNEI. The CDR3 covers 14 residues. Trimming took off 4 bases at V and 5 bases at J, with 14 bases between the two ends. CDR3 DNA: TGTGCCAGCAGTGCCCCTAGGCTACCGGAGACCCAGTACTTC. Protein sequence: CASSAPRLPETQYF.

The rearrangement links TRBV18 to TRBJ2-5, with unresolved D. The CDR3 sequence is 14 residues long. V was cut by 5 bases and J by 5 bases, with 15 bases left in between. Germline lookup yields CDR1 KGHSH and CDR2 LQKENI. CDR3 in DNA: TGTGCCAGCTCAGCTGGGCTTCTTGGGGAGACCCAGTACTTC. Translated: CASSAGLLGETQYF.

The chain employs TRBV6-5 and TRBJ2-1; D possibly corresponds to TRBD2 (5 bases). The CDR3 runs to 14 residues. V lost 6 bases to trimming and J lost 4 bases, with 13 bases between them. Germline V CDR1 and CDR2: MNHEY, SVGAGI. Here the CDR3 reads CASSLEAEYNEQFF. The CDR3 nucleotides are TGTGCCAGCAGCCTGGAGGCAGAGTACAATGAGCAGTTCTTC.

The chain links TRBV27 to TRBJ2-2, with TRBD1 identical over 7 bases. CDR1 and CDR2 (germline): MNHEY, SMNVEV (reference sequence). The CDR3 is 15 residues long. Trimming took 7 bases from V and 7 from J; bases not matched to a gene: 12. CDR3 in DNA: TGTGCCAGCAATCCAAAGAGGGGGCGGGTCGGGGAGCTGTTTTTT. Its translation is CASNPKRGRVGELFF.

The chain links TRBV16 to TRBJ1-2, with D tentatively TRBD1 (6 bases). Looked up from germline, CDR1 is KGHSY and CDR2 is FQNENV. V lost 2 bases, J lost 2 bases, and 12 bases lay in between. CDR3 length: 15 residues. The CDR3 nucleotides read TGTGCCAGCAGCCAAACGGGGGGGGGCAACTATGGCTACACCTTC. Its translation is CASSQTGGGNYGYTF.

This chain's CDR3 is CASSSTGGYGYTF. Written as DNA, the CDR3 is TGTGCCAGCAGTTCGACCGGGGGGTATGGCTACACCTTC. This chain uses TRBV27 with TRBJ1-2, with a weak D call TRBD1 (5 bases). CDR3 length equals 13 residues. Germline V gene data show CDR1 as MNHEY and CDR2 as SMNVEV (reference sequence). Trimming took 4 bases from V and 5 from J, leaving 11 bases between them.

This clone showed up just a few times. The chain recombines TRBV18 with TRBJ2-2; a weak D match, TRBD2 (5 bases). There are 15 residues in the CDR3. Germline V gene lookup returns CDR1 KGHSH and CDR2 LQKENI. Trimming pared 4 bases from V and 2 bases from J, leaving 11 bases between. The CDR3 DNA reads TGTGCCAGCTCACAACTAGGGTCCAACACCGGGGAGCTGTTTTTT. It codes for CASSQLGSNTGELFF.

The J gene is TRBJ2-2, the V gene TRBV30, with TRBD1 matching over 9 bases. Germline CDR1 GTSNPN, CDR2 SVGIG (reference sequence). Trimming removed 4 bases from V and 7 bases from J; junction bases left unmatched: 16. The CDR3 is 17 residues long. DNA for the CDR3: TGTGCCTGGAATAGGGGAAACAGGGGGCCCTCGGGCGGGGAGCTGTTTTTT. Translation: CAWNRGNRGPSGGELFF.

Only a few counts were recorded for this clone. CDR3 in DNA: TGTGCTAGTGGTTTGTCAACCGGGACAGAATTCAATCAGCCCCAGCATTTT. Translation gives CASGLSTGTEFNQPQHF. J is TRBJ1-5 and V is TRBV12-5, with TRBD1 matching over 7 bases. Germline values: CDR1 LGHNT, CDR2 FRNRAP. The junction had 10 bases not matched to a gene; V was cut back by 2 bases and J by 3 bases. The CDR3 is 17 amino acids.

The chain joins TRBV3-1 (or the pseudogene TRBV3-2) to TRBJ1-2; weak D call: TRBD1 (6 bases). The germline CDR1 and CDR2 sequences are LGHDT and YNNKEL (reference sequence). This CDR3 region has 15 residues. Between the trimmed V and J ends, which lost 1 base and 4 bases, there was a span of 13 bases. Here the CDR3 DNA reads TGTGCCAGCAGCCAAGGCCCGGGGGGCACCTATGGCTACACCTTC. Its protein is CASSQGPGGTYGYTF.

This chain uses TRBV18 with TRBJ1-5; 9 positions match TRBD1. The CDR3 runs to 14 residues. The germline CDR1 and CDR2 sequences are KGHSH and LQKENI. J gave up 5 bases and V 10 bases, and 9 bases lay outside the gene matches. The CDR3 DNA is TGTGCCACCCATACAGGGGGCGGCGATCAGCCCCAGCATTTT. Encoded protein: CATHTGGGDQPQHF.

The V gene is TRBV11-3, the J gene TRBJ2-1; 9 nucleotides align to TRBD2. The CDR3 contains 15 residues. V shed 5 bases and J 1 base; nucleotides not matched to a gene: 3. Per germline, CDR1 SGHNT and CDR2 YENEEA. The CDR3 DNA follows: TGTGCCAGCAGCGTGCGGGGGGGATCCTACAATGAGCAGTTCTTC. This gives the protein CASSVRGGSYNEQFF.

This chain links TRBV28 with TRBJ1-4, with 11 bases matching TRBD1. Germline CDR1 and CDR2: MDHEN and SYDVKM. V dropped 6 bases and J dropped 1; count of bases not matched to a gene: 16. The CDR3 extends over 20 amino acids. This chain's CDR3 is CASRKVPGTGGRLTNEKLFF. CDR3 in DNA: TGTGCCAGCAGGAAAGTCCCCGGGACAGGGGGTCGGTTAACTAATGAAAAACTGTTTTTT.

This clone came up a few times. The rearrangement links TRBV18 to TRBJ1-1, with D uncertain. Per germline, CDR1 KGHSH and CDR2 LQKENI. Trimming cost V 3 bases and J 0 bases, with 5 bases left between them. The CDR3 length is 13 residues. CDR3 DNA: TGTGCCAGCTCACCGGCCCTGAACACTGAAGCTTTCTTT. Its protein is CASSPALNTEAFF.